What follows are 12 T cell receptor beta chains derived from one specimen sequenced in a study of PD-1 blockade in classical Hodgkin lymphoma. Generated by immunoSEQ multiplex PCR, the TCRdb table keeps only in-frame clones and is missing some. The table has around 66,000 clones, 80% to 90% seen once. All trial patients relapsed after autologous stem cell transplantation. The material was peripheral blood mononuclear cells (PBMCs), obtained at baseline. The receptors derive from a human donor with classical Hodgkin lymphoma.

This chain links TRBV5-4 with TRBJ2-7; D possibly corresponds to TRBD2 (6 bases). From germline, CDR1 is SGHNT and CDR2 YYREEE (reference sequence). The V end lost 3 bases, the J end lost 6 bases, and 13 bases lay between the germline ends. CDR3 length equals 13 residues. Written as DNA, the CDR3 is TGTGCCAGCAGCTCCCGATTGGGAGGCGAGCAGTACTTC. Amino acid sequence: CASSSRLGGEQYF. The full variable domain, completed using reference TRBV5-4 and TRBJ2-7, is ETGVTQSPTHLIKTRGQQVTLRCSSQSGHNTVSWYQQALGQGPQFIFQYYREEENGRGNFPPRFSGLQFPNYSSELNVNALELDDSALYLCASSSRLGGEQYFGPGTRLTVT.

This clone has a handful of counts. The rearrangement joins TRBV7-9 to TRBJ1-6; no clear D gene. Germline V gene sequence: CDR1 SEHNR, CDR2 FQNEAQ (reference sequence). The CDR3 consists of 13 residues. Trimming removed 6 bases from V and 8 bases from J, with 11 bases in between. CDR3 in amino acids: CASRTSEDSPLHF. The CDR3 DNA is TGTGCCAGCAGAACGTCCGAGGATTCACCCCTCCACTTT.

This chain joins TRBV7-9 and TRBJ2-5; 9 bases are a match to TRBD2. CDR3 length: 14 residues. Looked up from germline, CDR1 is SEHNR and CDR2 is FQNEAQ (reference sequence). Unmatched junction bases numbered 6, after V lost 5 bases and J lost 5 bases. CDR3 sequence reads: CASSPGLAAETQYF. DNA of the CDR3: TGTGCCAGCAGCCCGGGACTAGCTGCGGAGACCCAGTACTTC.

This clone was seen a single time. In nucleotides, the CDR3 is TGTGCCAGCAGTTACGATTCTTCGGCGGTCGGCTACACCTTC. Its translation is CASSYDSSAVGYTF. The chain has TRBV6-5 and TRBJ1-2; no definite D call. The germline CDR1 and CDR2 sequences are MNHEY and SVGAGI. The CDR3 length is 14 residues. Trimming took 2 bases from V and 8 from J, leaving 15 bases between them.

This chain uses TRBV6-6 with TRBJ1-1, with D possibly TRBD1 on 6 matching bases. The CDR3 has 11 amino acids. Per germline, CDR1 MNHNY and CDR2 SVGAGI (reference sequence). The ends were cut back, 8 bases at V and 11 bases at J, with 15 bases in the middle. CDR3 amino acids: CASDYRGGAFF. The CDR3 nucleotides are TGTGCCAGCGACTATCGGGGGGGCGCTTTCTTT.

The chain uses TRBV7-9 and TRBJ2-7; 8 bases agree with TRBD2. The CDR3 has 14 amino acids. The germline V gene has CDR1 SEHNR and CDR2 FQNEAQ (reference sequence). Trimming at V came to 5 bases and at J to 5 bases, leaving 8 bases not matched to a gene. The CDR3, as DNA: TGTGCCAGCAGCCTTAGCGGGGAGGGCGACGAGCAGTACTTC. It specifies CASSLSGEGDEQYF.

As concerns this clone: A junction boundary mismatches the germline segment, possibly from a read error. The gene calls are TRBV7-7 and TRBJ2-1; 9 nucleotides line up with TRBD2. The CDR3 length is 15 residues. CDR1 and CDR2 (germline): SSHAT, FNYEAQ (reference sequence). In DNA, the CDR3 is TGTGCTAGCAGCTTAGCGGGGGCCTCCTACAATGAGCAGTTCTTC. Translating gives CASSLAGASYNEQFF.

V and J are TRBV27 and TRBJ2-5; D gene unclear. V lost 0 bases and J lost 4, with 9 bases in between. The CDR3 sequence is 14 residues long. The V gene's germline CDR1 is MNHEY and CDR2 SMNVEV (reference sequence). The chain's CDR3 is CASSLSWVGETQYF. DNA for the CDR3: TGTGCCAGCAGTTTATCGTGGGTAGGAGAGACCCAGTACTTC.

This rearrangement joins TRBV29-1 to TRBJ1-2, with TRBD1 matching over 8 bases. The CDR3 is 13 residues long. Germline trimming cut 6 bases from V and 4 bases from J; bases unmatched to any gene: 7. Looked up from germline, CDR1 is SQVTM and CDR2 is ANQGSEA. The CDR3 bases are TGCAGCGTAGGACAGGGACCGGGCTATGGCTACACCTTC. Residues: CSVGQGPGYGYTF.

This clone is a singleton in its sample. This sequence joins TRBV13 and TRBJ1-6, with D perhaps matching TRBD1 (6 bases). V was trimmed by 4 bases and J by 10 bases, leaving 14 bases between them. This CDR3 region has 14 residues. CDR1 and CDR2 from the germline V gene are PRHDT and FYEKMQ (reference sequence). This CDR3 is CASSSSRGFSPLHF. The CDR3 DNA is TGTGCCAGCAGCTCCTCCAGGGGATTCTCACCCCTCCACTTT.

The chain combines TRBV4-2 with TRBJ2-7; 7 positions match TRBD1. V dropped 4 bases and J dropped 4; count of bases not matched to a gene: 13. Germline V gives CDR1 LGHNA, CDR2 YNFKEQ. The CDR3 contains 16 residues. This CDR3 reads CASSPIGWDSEYEQYF. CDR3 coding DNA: TGTGCCAGCAGCCCAATAGGCTGGGACAGCGAATACGAGCAGTACTTC.

CDR3 residues: CASSSPRLVGGETQYF. The CDR3 region has the DNA TGTGCCAGCAGTAGCCCAAGATTAGTGGGTGGGGAGACCCAGTACTTC. The chain links TRBV2 to TRBJ2-5, with D unclear. Germline V gene sequence: CDR1 SNHLY, CDR2 FYNNEI. The CDR3 loop spans 16 amino acids. The V gene lost 5 bases and the J gene lost 5 bases, with 21 bases spanning the gap.